The 5 T cell receptor beta chains presented below share a single source sample, sequenced in a study of monozygotic twins with inflammatory bowel disease. Following a re-call of the 5' RACE reads, TCRdb has one entry per CDR3 protein and lacks DNA. The sample includes about 420,000 distinct CDR3 sequences. The sequenced material came from blood. The receptor set was obtained from a human donor with ulcerative colitis or Crohn's disease, or a healthy co-twin of an affected twin (not recorded which).

This sequence joins TRBV6-5 and TRBJ2-5; TCRdb's assignment of TRBD1 cannot be checked, as there is no DNA. The germline V gene has CDR1 MNHEY and CDR2 SVGAGI. CDR3 size: 16 residues. CDR3 protein: CASSYLKRGPQETQYF.

This chain connects TRBV5-1 to TRBJ2-3; absent DNA, TCRdb's TRBD1 call cannot be checked. Germline V gene data show CDR1 as SGHRS and CDR2 as YFSETQ. The CDR3 extends over 16 amino acids. This CDR3 is CASRKFRDRPTDTQYF.

The chain has TRBV7-6 and TRBJ2-7; TCRdb picks TRBD1, but there is no DNA to check that call. The germline CDR1 and CDR2 sequences are SGHVS and FNYEAQ. There are 15 residues in the CDR3. CDR3 protein: CASSLEQGGIYEQYF.

The chain recombines TRBV20-1 with TRBJ2-5; absent DNA, TCRdb's TRBD1 call cannot be checked. The CDR3 length is 13 residues. The V gene's germline CDR1 is DFQATT and CDR2 SNEGSKA (reference sequence). CDR3 protein: CSVPSPGVETQYF.

The genes are TRBV7-2 and TRBJ2-7; the TRBD1 assignment by TCRdb is unverifiable without DNA. There are 15 residues in the CDR3. Germline V gene sequence: CDR1 SGHTA, CDR2 FQGNSA. The CDR3 spells CASSLHNGQAYEQYF.